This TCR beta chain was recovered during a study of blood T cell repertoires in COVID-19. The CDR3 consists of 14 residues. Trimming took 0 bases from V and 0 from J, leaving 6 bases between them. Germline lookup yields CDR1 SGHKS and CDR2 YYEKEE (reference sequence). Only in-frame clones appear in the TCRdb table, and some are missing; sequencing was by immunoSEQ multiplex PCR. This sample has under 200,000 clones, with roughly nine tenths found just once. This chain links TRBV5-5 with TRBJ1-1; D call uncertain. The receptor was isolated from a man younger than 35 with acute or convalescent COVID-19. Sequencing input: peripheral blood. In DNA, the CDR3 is TGTGCCAGCAGCTTGGACTTTATGAACACTGAAGCTTTCTTT. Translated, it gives CASSLDFMNTEAFF.